The sequence of this T cell receptor (beta chain) was determined in a study of blood T cells in healthy people across ages. Germline V CDR1 and CDR2: SNHLY, FYNNEI. The CDR3 spans 17 residues. With 2 bases clipped from V and 6 bases from J, the junction kept 12 bases outside the gene matches. It was with a sample-barcoded 5' primer and a J-beta primer mix that a second PCR of about 6 to 11 cycles was run. MiXCR was run by TCRdb on the 5' RACE reads, yielding one entry per CDR3 protein. This sample has 800,000 to 1,300,000 distinct CDR3 sequences, with 25% found just once. In its sample, this clonotype was seen a few times. These data were likewise used in another study, on T cells of mothers and their children. That source notes: A few mothers and their six children, all healthy Caucasians, donated. It was observed that no persistent microchimeric T cell clones could be detected.

The sequence was collected from a girl under 10 years old in good health. The V and J genes are TRBV2 and TRBJ2-4, with 8 bases lining up with TRBD1. The sequencing input was blood. The CDR3: CASSENNEGTGRNIQYF. As DNA, the CDR3 is TGTGCCAGCAGTGAAAATAACGAGGGGACAGGTCGAAACATTCAGTACTTC.